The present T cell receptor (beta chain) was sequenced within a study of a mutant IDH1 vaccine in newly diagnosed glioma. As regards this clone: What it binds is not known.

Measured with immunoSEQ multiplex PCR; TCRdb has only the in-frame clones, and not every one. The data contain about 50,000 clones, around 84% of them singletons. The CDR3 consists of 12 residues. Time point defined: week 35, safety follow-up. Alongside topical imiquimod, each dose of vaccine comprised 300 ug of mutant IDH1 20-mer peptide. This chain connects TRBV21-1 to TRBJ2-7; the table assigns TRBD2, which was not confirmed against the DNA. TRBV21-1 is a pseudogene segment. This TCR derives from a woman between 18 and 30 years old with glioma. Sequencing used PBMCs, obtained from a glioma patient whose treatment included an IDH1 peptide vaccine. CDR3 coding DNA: TGTGCCAGCCCAAAGATGAGGAACGAGCAGTACTTC. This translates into CASPKMRNEQYF.